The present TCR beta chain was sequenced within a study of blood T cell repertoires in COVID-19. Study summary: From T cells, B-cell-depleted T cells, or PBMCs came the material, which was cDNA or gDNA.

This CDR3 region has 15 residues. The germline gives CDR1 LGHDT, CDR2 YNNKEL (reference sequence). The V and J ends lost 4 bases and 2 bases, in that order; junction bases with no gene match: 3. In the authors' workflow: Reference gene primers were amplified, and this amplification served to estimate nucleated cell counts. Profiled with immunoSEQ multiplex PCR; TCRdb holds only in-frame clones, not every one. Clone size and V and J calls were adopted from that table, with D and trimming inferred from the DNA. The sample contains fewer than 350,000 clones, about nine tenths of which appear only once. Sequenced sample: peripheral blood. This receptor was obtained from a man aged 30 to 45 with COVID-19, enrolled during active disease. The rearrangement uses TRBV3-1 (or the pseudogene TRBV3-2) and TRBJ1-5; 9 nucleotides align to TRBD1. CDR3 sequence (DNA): TGTGCCAGCAGCCCCCGGGACAGGGGCAATCAGCCCCAGCATTTT. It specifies CASSPRDRGNQPQHF.